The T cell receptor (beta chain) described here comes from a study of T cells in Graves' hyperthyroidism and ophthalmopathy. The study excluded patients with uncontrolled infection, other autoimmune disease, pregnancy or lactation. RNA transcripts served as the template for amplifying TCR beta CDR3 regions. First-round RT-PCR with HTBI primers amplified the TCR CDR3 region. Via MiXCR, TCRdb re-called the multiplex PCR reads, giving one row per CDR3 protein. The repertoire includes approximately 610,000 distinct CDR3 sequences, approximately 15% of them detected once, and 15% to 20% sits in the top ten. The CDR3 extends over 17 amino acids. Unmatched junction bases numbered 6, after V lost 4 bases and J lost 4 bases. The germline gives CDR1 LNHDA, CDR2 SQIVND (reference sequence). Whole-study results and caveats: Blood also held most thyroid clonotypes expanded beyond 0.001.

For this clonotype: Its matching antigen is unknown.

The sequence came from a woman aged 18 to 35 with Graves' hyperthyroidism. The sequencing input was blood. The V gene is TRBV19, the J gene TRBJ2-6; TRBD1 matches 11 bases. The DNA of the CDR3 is TGTGCCAGTAGTAACGGACAGGGGGCGCCCGGGGCCAACGTCCTGACTTTC. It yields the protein CASSNGQGAPGANVLTF. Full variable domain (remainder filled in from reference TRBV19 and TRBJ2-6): DGGITQSPKYLFRKEGQNVTLSCEQNLNHDAMYWYRQDPGQGLRLIYYSQIVNDFQKGDIAEGYSVSREKKESFPLTVTSAQKNPTAFYLCASSNGQGAPGANVLTFGAGSRLTVL.